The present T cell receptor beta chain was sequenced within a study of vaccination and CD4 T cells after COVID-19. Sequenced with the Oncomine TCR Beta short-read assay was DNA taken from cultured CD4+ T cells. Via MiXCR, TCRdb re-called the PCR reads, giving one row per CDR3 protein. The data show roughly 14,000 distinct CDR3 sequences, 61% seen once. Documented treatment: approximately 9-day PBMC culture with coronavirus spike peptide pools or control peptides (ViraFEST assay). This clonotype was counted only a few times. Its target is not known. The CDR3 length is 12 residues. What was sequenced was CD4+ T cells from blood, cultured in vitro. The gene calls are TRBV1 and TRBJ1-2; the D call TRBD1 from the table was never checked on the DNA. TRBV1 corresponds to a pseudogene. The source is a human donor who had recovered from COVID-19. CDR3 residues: CTSGGGGYGYTF. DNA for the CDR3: TGCACCAGCGGCGGGGGTGGCTATGGCTACACCTTC.